Given below is one TCR beta chain in context. What it binds is not known. The CDR3 runs 13 residues. Germline V CDR1 and CDR2: SGHTS, YDEGEE. V lost 0 bases and J 9 bases, leaving 13 bases between the germline ends. Participating donors were healthy, HIV-negative adults free of recent acute infections or vaccinations. All the donors were Caucasian adults who lived in Nashville, Tennessee. Data came from immunoSEQ multiplex PCR; TCRdb stores just in-frame clones and leaves some out. The table shows hundreds of thousands of clones, with roughly four fifths occurring only once. The record originates from a study of shared clonotypes between healthy human individuals. Study background: Sampling drew on donors who were a couple of women and a few men aged 18 to 49. Study findings and constraints: Clonotype sharing among donors was thought likely to change with sequencing depth.

The genes are TRBV5-8 and TRBJ2-7; maybe TRBD2 (5 bases). This sequence originates from a woman aged 40 to 50 in good health. Some clones in this sample may be carry-over from other donors' samples. The specimen was PBMCs. The CDR3: CASSLGLLEGQYF. The CDR3, as DNA: TGTGCCAGCAGCTTGGGACTATTAGAAGGGCAGTACTTC.